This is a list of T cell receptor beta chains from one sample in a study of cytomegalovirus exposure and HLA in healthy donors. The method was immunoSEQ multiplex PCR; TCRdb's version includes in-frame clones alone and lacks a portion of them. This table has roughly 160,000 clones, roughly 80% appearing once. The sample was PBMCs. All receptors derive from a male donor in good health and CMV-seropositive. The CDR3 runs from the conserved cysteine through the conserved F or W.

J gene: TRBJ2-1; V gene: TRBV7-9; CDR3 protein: CASSPSGPTYNEQFF
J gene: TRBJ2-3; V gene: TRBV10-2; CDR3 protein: CASSVLAGHGTQYF
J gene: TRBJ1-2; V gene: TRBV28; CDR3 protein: CASKGQGIFGGYTF
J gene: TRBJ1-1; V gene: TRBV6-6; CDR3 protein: CASREQGNTEAFF
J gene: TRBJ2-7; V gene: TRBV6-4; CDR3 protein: CASSAETGGYEQYF
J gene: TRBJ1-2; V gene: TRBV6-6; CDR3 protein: CASSYGTGNGGYTF
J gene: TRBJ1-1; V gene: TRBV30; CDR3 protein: CAWSVGGQGQTEAFF
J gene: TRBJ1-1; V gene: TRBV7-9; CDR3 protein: CASSLSGQGTTEAFF
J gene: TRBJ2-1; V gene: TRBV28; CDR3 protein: CASSLFYSYEQFF
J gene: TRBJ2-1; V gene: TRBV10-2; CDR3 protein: CATWGGEQFF
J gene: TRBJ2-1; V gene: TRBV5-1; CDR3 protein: CASNLAGVHEQFF
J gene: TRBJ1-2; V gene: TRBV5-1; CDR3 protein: CASSLSTGSQIYGYTF
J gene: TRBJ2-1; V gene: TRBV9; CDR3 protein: CASSVGASGGGAVNEQFF
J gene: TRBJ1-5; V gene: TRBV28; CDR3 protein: CASSAQGSNNQPQHF
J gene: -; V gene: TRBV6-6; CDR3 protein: CASTDTGTGNYEQYF
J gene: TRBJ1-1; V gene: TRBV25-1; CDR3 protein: CASRPFGGNTEAFF
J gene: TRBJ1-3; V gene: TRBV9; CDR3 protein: CASSAADRGGNTIYF
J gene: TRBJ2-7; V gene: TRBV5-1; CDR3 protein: CASSLANSIPFGEQYF
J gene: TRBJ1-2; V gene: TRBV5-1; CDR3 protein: CASSLGRGGGYTF
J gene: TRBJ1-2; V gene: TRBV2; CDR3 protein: CASSADSNYGYTF
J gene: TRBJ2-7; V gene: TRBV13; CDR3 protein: CASSSGTGDLHEQYF
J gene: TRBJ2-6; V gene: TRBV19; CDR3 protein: CASSHPPAPPDVLTF
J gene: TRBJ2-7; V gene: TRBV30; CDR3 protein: CAWSRDRDKHEQYF
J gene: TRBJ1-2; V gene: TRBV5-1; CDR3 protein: CASSSDNRGYYGYTF
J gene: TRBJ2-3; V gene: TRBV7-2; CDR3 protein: CASSLVSSGAPGTQYF
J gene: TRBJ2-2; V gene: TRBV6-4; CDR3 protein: CASSSGSGSGELFF
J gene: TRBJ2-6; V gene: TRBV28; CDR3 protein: CASSSKDRENSGANVLTF
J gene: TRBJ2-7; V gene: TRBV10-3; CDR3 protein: CAISAQGRREQYF
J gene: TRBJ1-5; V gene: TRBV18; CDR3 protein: CASSPQQGAGQPQHF